One and the same sample provided the 15 T cell receptor beta chains below, sequenced in a study of OX40 agonist ivuxolimab in advanced cancers. Only in-frame clones appear in the TCRdb table, and some are missing; sequencing was by immunoSEQ multiplex PCR. The sample includes around 30,000 clones, roughly 80% of them seen just once. This material consisted of CD4+ or CD8+ T cells sorted from blood, taken in a trial of the OX40 agonist ivuxolimab. The receptors originated from an adult with an advanced solid tumor such as melanoma, head and neck, liver or kidney cancer.

This clone has a handful of counts. V gene TRBV28 combines with J gene TRBJ1-1; no clear D gene. The length of the CDR3 is 12 residues. CDR1 and CDR2 (germline): MDHEN, SYDVKM. V was shortened by 8 bases and J by 8 bases, with 15 bases between the two germline ends. CDR3 amino acids: CASHTRSEEAFF. In nucleotides, the CDR3 is TGTGCCAGCCACACGAGGTCGGAGGAAGCTTTCTTT.

V usage is TRBV19 and J usage is TRBJ2-3, with 9 bases identical to TRBD2. With 8 bases clipped from V and 5 bases from J, the junction kept 8 bases outside the gene matches. This CDR3 has 14 residues. CDR1 and CDR2 (germline): LNHDA, SQIVND (reference sequence). As DNA, the CDR3 is TGTGCCAGTGACCGCGGGAGGGCCGGAGATACGCAGTATTTT. Its translation: CASDRGRAGDTQYF.

This clone was observed once. The chain recombines TRBV19 with TRBJ2-1, with D possibly called TRBD1 or TRBD2 (5 bases each). The CDR3 runs 13 residues. Germline CDR1 is LNHDA and CDR2 is SQIVND (reference sequence). With 6 bases removed from V and 4 bases from J, the gap between germline ends came to 10 bases. This CDR3 is CASSPRGYNEQFF. Written as DNA, the CDR3 is TGTGCCAGTAGCCCGAGGGGATACAATGAGCAGTTCTTC.

This chain connects TRBV6-1 to TRBJ1-2; D remains unclear. The ends were cut back, 0 bases at V and 4 bases at J, with 9 bases in the middle. The CDR3 spans 14 residues. The germline V gene has CDR1 MNHNS and CDR2 SASEGT. In DNA form, the CDR3 reads TGTGCCAGCAGTGAAGCAGGGCTGGGCTATGGCTACACCTTC. It is translated as CASSEAGLGYGYTF.

The chain has TRBV7-6 and TRBJ1-2, with 7 positions matching TRBD1. V was pared by 5 bases and J by 8 bases, with 8 bases of the junction left unmatched. The germline CDR1 and CDR2 sequences are SGHVS and FNYEAQ. The CDR3 runs to 13 residues. The CDR3 protein is CASSERQGGGYTF. In DNA, the CDR3 is TGTGCCAGCAGCGAAAGACAGGGCGGCGGCTACACCTTC.

This chain links TRBV5-4 with TRBJ1-1; D is undetermined. The CDR3 covers 13 residues. V dropped 4 bases and J dropped 1 base, with 8 bases sitting between them. Germline V gene lookup returns CDR1 SGHNT and CDR2 YYREEE (reference sequence). Here the CDR3 reads CASSLDWNTEAFF. The CDR3 nucleotides are TGTGCCAGCAGCCTTGACTGGAACACTGAAGCTTTCTTT.

This sequence joins TRBV7-6 and TRBJ1-4; D unresolved. Trimming stripped 2 bases from V and 1 base from J, with 8 bases between. Germline V CDR1 and CDR2: SGHVS, FNYEAQ. This CDR3 spans 15 amino acids. In DNA, the CDR3 is TGTGCCAGCAGCTTATTGGGGTTAACTAATGAAAAACTGTTTTTT. Its translation is CASSLLGLTNEKLFF.

The chain carries TRBV5-1 and TRBJ2-5; no clear D gene. With 0 bases removed from V and 5 bases from J, the gap between germline ends came to 8 bases. This CDR3 region has 13 residues. CDR1 SGHRS and CDR2 YFSETQ come from the germline V gene. CDR3 loop: CASSLAGRETQYF. CDR3 nucleotide sequence: TGCGCCAGCAGCTTGGCGGGCCGGGAGACCCAGTACTTC.

The rearrangement links TRBV9 to TRBJ2-5, with D perhaps matching TRBD2 (6 bases). This CDR3 spans 13 amino acids. Germline loops: CDR1 SGDLS, CDR2 YYNGEE. V was trimmed by 3 bases and J by 5 bases, leaving 11 bases between them. CDR3 protein: CASSAGDWETQYF. The CDR3 region has the DNA TGTGCCAGCAGCGCGGGAGACTGGGAGACCCAGTACTTC.

The genes are TRBV6-6 and TRBJ1-2; 8 bases line up with TRBD1. The J segment lost 8 bases and the V segment lost 4 bases, leaving 6 bases of the junction unmatched. CDR1 and CDR2 (germline): MNHNY, SVGAGI (reference sequence). CDR3 length: 13 residues. CDR3 region: CASSSDRGDGYTF. CDR3 sequence (DNA): TGTGCCAGCAGTTCAGACAGGGGTGACGGCTACACCTTC.

The gene calls are TRBV5-1 and TRBJ1-1; 9 nucleotides align to TRBD1. CDR3 length: 15 residues. CDR1 is SGHRS and CDR2 is YFSETQ in the germline V gene. Germline trimming cut 4 bases from V and 5 bases from J; bases unmatched to any gene: 9. CDR3 DNA: TGCGCCAGCAGCGGAACAGGGGGCCTCCGGACTGAAGCTTTCTTT. This encodes CASSGTGGLRTEAFF.

J is TRBJ1-5 and V is TRBV28; TRBD1 might be the D (6 bases). V was shortened by 7 bases and J by 7 bases, with 20 bases between the two germline ends. In germline, CDR1 is MDHEN, CDR2 SYDVKM. This CDR3 is built from 15 residues. In nucleotides, the CDR3 is TGTGCCAGCAATCTTGAAGAACAGGGATACCAGCCCCAGCATTTT. This sequence encodes CASNLEEQGYQPQHF.

The genes are TRBV30 and TRBJ1-2, with 10 nucleotides matching TRBD1. The CDR3 is 16 residues long. Germline lookup yields CDR1 GTSNPN and CDR2 SVGIG (reference sequence). Trimming cost V 3 bases and J 0 bases; bases outside gene matches: 7. The CDR3 sequence is CAWSPGQGITNYGYTF. DNA for the CDR3: TGTGCCTGGAGCCCGGGACAGGGGATCACTAACTATGGCTACACCTTC.

The rearrangement uses TRBV5-5 and TRBJ2-3, with a possible D match to TRBD2 (6 bases). Trimming pared 4 bases from V and 6 bases from J, leaving 12 bases between. The CDR3 sequence is 13 residues long. Germline V gene sequence: CDR1 SGHKS, CDR2 YYEKEE (reference sequence). CDR3 in amino acids: CASSLEGRDTQYF. DNA of the CDR3: TGTGCCAGCAGCCTGGAGGGACGGGATACGCAGTATTTT.

The V call is TRBV11-2, the J call TRBJ1-4; tentatively, D is TRBD1 (5 bases). Per germline, CDR1 SGHAT and CDR2 FQNNGV. The CDR3 consists of 14 residues. Between the trimmed V and J ends, which lost 5 bases and 10 bases, there was a span of 17 bases. Here the CDR3 reads CASSPLAGRGKLFF. The CDR3 nucleotides are TGTGCCAGCAGCCCTTTGGCAGGAAGGGGAAAACTGTTTTTT. The full variable domain, with the rest looked up from reference TRBV11-2 and TRBJ1-4, is EAGVAQSPRYKIIEKRQSVAFWCNPISGHATLYWYQQILGQGPKLLIQFQNNGVVDDSQLPKDRFSAERLKGVDSTLKIQPAKLEDSAVYLCASSPLAGRGKLFFGSGTQLSVL.